Sequencing of this T cell receptor (beta chain) was carried out in a study of neurological immune-mediated disorders. The CDR3 has 15 residues. The trim removed 3 bases at V and 5 bases at J, leaving 6 bases unmatched. Per germline, CDR1 SGHVS and CDR2 FQNEAQ. TCRdb reprocessed the 5' RACE reads via MiXCR and lists one record per CDR3 protein. The top ten hold 2.2% of the sample, which has about 66,000 distinct CDR3 sequences, roughly 4.8% seen once. This clonotype was counted many times. The TCR comes from a woman between 65 and 79 years old with multiple sclerosis. The chain links TRBV7-8 to TRBJ1-1; 10 positions agree with TRBD1. Sequenced: PBMCs. As DNA, the CDR3 is TGTGCCAGCAGCTTCGGGACAGGGGCTTCAACTGAAGCTTTCTTT. It encodes CASSFGTGASTEAFF.